This T cell receptor (beta chain) was sequenced during a study of blood T cell repertoires in COVID-19. Background on the study: Sites across the United States, Italy and Spain contributed samples from acute and convalescent COVID-19. Sources were T cells, B-cell-depleted T cells, or PBMCs; the material itself was cDNA or gDNA.

V shed 5 bases, J shed 8 bases, and the junction held 3 bases outside the gene matches. CDR1 and CDR2 from the germline V gene are SQVTM and ANQGSEA. The CDR3 sequence is 11 residues long. Using immunoSEQ multiplex PCR, the repertoire was profiled, and TCRdb retains in-frame clones only, with some absent. The top ten clones hold approximately 15% of a sample with 200,000 or so clones, approximately 79% of them seen once. Sequencing used peripheral blood. This rearrangement joins TRBV29-1 to TRBJ1-2, with 9 bases lining up with TRBD1. The source of this sequence is a man aged 30-40 years with active or convalescent COVID-19. The CDR3 DNA reads TGCAGCGTTTGGGACAGGGAAGGCTACACCTTC. The encoded protein is CSVWDREGYTF.